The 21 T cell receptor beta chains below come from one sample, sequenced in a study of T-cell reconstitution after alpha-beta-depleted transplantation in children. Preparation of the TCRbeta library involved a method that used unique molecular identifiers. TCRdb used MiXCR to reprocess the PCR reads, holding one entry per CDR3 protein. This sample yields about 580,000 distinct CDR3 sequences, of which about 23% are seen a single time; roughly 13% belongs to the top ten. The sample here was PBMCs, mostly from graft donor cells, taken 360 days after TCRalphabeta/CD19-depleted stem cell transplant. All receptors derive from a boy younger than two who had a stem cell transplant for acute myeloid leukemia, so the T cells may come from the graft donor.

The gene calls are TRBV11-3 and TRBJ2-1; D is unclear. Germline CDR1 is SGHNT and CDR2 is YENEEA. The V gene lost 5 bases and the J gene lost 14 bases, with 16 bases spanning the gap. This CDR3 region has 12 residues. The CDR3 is CASSPDGWVEFF. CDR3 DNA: TGTGCCAGCAGCCCTGACGGCTGGGTAGAGTTCTTC.

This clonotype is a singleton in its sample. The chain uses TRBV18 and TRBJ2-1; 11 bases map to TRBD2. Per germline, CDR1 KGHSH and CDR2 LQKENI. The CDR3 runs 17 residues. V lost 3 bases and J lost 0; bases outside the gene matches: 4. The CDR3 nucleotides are TGTGCCAGCTCACCCCTTAGCGGGGGGGCCTCCTACAATGAGCAGTTCTTC. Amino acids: CASSPLSGGASYNEQFF.

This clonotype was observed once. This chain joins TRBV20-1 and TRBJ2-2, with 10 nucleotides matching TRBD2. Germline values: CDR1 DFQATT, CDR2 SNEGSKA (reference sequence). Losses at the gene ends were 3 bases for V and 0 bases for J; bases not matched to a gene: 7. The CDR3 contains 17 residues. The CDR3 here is CSARRLAGRTNTGELFF. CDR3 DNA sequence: TGCAGTGCTAGGAGACTAGCGGGCCGGACGAACACCGGGGAGCTGTTTTTT.

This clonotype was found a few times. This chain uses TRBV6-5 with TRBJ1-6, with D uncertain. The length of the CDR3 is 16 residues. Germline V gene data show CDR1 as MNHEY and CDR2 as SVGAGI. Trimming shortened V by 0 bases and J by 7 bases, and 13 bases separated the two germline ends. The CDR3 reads CASSYSGVGSNSPLHF. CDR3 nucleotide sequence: TGTGCCAGCAGTTACTCGGGCGTCGGGTCGAATTCACCCCTCCACTTT.

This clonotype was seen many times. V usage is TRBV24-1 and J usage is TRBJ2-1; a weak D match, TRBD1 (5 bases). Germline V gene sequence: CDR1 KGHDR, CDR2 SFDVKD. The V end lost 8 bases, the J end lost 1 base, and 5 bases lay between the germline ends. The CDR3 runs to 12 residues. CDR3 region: CATKGSYNEQFF. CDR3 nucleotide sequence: TGTGCCACCAAGGGGTCCTACAATGAGCAGTTCTTC.

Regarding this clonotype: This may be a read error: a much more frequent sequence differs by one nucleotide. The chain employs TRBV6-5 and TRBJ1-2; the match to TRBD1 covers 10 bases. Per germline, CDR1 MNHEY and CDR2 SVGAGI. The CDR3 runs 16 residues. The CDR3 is CVSSYWDRGETYGYTF. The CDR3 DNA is TGTGTCAGCAGTTACTGGGACAGGGGCGAGACCTATGGCTACACCTTC.

The CDR3 coding sequence is TGTGCCAGCAGTGAAGCGCGCCGGGATTATGGCTACACCTTC. Encoded protein: CASSEARRDYGYTF. The chain is built from TRBV6-1 and TRBJ1-2; D uncertain. V lost 0 bases and J lost 5, with 10 bases in between. This CDR3 contains 14 residues. CDR1 MNHNS and CDR2 SASEGT come from the germline V gene.

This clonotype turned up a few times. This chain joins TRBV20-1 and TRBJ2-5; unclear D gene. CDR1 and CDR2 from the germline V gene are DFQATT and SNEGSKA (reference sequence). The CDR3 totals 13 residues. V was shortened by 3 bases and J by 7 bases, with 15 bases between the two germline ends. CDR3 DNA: TGCAGTGCTAGGTCGGAGACCAAGGGGACCCAGTACTTC. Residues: CSARSETKGTQYF.

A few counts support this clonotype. The DNA for the CDR3 is TGCAGCGTTGGGAGAGGGGGTGATGGGTTCTTC. Amino acids: CSVGRGGDGFF. The chain employs TRBV29-1 and TRBJ2-1; weak D call: TRBD1 (6 bases). The CDR3 loop spans 11 amino acids. CDR1 and CDR2 from the germline V gene are SQVTM and ANQGSEA. Between the trimmed V and J ends, which lost 4 bases and 15 bases, there was a span of 16 bases.

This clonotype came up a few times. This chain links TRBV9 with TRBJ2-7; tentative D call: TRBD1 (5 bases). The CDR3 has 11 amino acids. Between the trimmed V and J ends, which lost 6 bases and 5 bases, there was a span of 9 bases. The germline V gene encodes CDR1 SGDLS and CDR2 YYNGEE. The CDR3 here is CASIAGNEQYF. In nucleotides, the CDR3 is TGTGCCAGCATTGCAGGGAACGAGCAGTACTTC.

CDR3 sequence (DNA): TGTGCCAGCAGCTTACACCCGGGACAGGGGTTCTACGAGCAGTACTTC. Protein sequence: CASSLHPGQGFYEQYF. The genes are TRBV7-9 and TRBJ2-7; 10 nucleotides match TRBD1. V shed 2 bases, J shed 3 bases, and the junction held 7 bases outside the gene matches. The CDR3 has 16 amino acids. The V gene's germline CDR1 is SEHNR and CDR2 FQNEAQ (reference sequence).

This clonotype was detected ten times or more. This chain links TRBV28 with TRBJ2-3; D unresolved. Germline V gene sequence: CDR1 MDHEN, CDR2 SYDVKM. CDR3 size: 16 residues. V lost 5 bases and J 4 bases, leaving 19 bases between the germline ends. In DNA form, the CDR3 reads TGTGCCAGCAGTATCGTAGAGCCCCGGAACGCAGATACGCAGTATTTT. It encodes CASSIVEPRNADTQYF. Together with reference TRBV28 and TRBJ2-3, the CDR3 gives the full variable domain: DVKVTQSSRYLVKRTGEKVFLECVQDMDHENMFWYRQDPGLGLRLIYFSYDVKMKEKGDIPEGYSVSREKKERFSLILESASTNQTSMYLCASSIVEPRNADTQYFGPGTRLTVL.

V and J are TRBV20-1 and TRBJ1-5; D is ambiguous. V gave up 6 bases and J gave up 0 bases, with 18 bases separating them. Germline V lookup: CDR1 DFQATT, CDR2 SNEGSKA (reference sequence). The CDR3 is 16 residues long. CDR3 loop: CSALNPGNYSNQPQHF. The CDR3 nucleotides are TGCAGTGCCCTAAATCCAGGAAACTATAGCAATCAGCCCCAGCATTTT.

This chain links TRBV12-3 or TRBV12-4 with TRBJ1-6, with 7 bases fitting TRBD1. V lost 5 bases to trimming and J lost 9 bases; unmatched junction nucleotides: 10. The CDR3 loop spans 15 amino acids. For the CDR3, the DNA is TGTGCCAGCAGTCTCACAGGGGCGGGGGGTTCACCCCTCCACTTT. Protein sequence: CASSLTGAGGSPLHF.

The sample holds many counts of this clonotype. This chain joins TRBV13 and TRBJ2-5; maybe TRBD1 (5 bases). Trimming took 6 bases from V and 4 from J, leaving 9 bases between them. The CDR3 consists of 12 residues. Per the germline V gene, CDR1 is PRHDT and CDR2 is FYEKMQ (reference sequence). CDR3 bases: TGTGCCAGCAGTAGGGGTTTAGAGACCCAGTACTTC. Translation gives CASSRGLETQYF.

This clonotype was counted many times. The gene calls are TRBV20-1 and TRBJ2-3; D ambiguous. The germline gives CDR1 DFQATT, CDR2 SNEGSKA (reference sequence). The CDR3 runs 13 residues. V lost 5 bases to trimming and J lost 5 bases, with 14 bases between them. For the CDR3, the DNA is TGCAGTGCTTACCTCTCGGCCCAAGATACGCAGTATTTT. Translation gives CSAYLSAQDTQYF.

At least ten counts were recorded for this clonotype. In DNA, the CDR3 is TGCAGCGTTGCGGGTAGATGGGGGCCTAGAGGGGAGACCCAGTACTTC. This translates into CSVAGRWGPRGETQYF. The chain couples TRBV29-1 to TRBJ2-5, with a tentative D call TRBD1 (6 bases). Trimming removed 4 bases from V and 5 bases from J, with 23 bases in between. CDR3 size: 16 residues. Germline-derived CDR1 and CDR2 are SQVTM and ANQGSEA.

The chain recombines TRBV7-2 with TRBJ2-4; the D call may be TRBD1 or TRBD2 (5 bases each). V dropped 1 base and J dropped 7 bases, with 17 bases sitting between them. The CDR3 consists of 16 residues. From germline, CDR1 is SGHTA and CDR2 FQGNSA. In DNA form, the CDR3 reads TGTGCCAGCAGCTTAGTATCGGGATCCAAGGGGAACATTCAGTACTTC. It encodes CASSLVSGSKGNIQYF.

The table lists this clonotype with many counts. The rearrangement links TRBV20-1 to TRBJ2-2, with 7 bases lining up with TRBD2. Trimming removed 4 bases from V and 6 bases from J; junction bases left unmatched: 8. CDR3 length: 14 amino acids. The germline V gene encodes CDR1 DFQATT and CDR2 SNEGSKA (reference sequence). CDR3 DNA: TGCAGTGCTAAGGACACTAGCGCCGCCGGGGAGCTGTTTTTT. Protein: CSAKDTSAAGELFF.

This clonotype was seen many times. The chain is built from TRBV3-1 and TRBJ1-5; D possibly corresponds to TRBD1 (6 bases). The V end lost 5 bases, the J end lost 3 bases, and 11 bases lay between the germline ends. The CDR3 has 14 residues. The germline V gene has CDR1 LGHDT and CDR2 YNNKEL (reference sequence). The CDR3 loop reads CASSNTGNNQPQHF. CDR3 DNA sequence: TGTGCCAGCAGCAACACAGGGAACAATCAGCCCCAGCATTTT. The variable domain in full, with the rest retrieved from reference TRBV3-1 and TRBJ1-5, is DTAVSQTPKYLVTQMGNDKSIKCEQNLGHDTMYWYKQDSKKFLKIMFSYNNKELIINETVPNRFSPKSPDKAHLNLHINSLELGDSAVYFCASSNTGNNQPQHFGDGTRLSIL.

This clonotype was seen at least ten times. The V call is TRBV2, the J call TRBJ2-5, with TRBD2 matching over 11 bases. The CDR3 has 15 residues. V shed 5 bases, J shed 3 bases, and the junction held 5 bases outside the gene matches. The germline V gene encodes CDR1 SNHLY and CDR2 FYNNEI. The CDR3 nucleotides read TGTGCCAGCAGTCCCCCGGGACTAGCGGAAGAGACCCAGTACTTC. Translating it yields CASSPPGLAEETQYF.